This T cell receptor (beta chain) was sequenced for a study of T-cell memory formation after mild COVID-19. Employing constant-segment primers, 5'RACE generated TCR alpha and TCR beta cDNA libraries bearing sample barcodes and UMIs. TCRdb fed the 5' RACE reads into MiXCR, producing one record per CDR3 protein. This sample has 470,000 or so distinct CDR3 sequences, with under 20% found just once. This clonotype was counted only a few times. What it binds is not known. Study-level points and caveats: SARS-CoV-2 specificity was not confirmed for second-wave clones peaking on day 37. The CD4+ clones that contracted clustered mainly within CM and EM, and the CD8+ clones concentrated in EMRA. Balance between CD4 and CD8 was seen in clones contracting day 15 to 85, and a CD4+ lean was seen in later expanders.

The CDR3 has 17 residues. V lost 0 bases to trimming and J lost 3 bases; unmatched junction nucleotides: 10. The germline V gene encodes CDR1 MNHNY and CDR2 SVGAGI (reference sequence). The chain is built from TRBV6-6 and TRBJ1-1; 7 bases agree with TRBD1. This clonotype was obtained from a man between 18 and 35 years old who had mild COVID-19 (a few samples of this study predate the infection). Cell type and time point are not known. The sequencing sample was made of PBMCs or a T cell subset sorted from them (not recorded which). The chain's CDR3 is CASSYSKSTGEDTEAFF. The CDR3 nucleotides read TGTGCCAGCAGTTACTCGAAGAGTACAGGGGAGGACACTGAAGCTTTCTTT.